Listed below are T cell receptor beta chains from one sample, sequenced in a study of shared clonotypes between healthy human individuals. Data came from immunoSEQ multiplex PCR; TCRdb stores just in-frame clones and leaves some out. The sample includes some 2,400,000 clones, around 95% of them seen just once. Sequenced sample: naive CD4+ T cells sorted from blood. The receptors shown here come from a man aged 18 to 35 in good health. Each CDR3 is given with its conserved first and last residue. The D gene is left open where the match is weak. Size is stated for part of the rows, as once, few or many counts, or as a class when the clone is expanded.

D,V,J,size,DNA,CDR3
.,TRBV6-5,TRBJ1-6,.,TGTGCCAGCAGTTACGGGGGGGCTAGGAATTCACCCCTCCACTTT,CASSYGGARNSPLHF
.,TRBV29-1,TRBJ2-5,once,TGCAGCGTTGAAGACATGGAGACCCAGTACTTC,CSVEDMETQYF
TRBD2,TRBV2,TRBJ2-5,.,TGTGCCAGCAGCCCCCGGACTAGCGCGGGGGAGACCCAGTACTTC,CASSPRTSAGETQYF
.,TRBV4-1,TRBJ1-2,.,TGCGCCAGCAGCCCCGGGCGAGGGGGGAGCGACTATGGCTACACCTTC,CASSPGRGGSDYGYTF
.,TRBV5-6,TRBJ2-5,.,TGTGCCAGCAGCTTGGTTAGACAAGAGACCCAGTACTTC,CASSLVRQETQYF
.,TRBV7-9,TRBJ2-3,.,TGTGCCAGCAGCAGATCAGGGGGCACAGATACGCAGTATTTT,CASSRSGGTDTQYF
.,TRBV5-1,TRBJ2-5,.,TGCGCCAGCAGCTTGGAACCGGGGCGTGCGGAGACCCAGTACTTC,CASSLEPGRAETQYF
TRBD2,TRBV7-8,TRBJ2-7,.,TGTGCCAGCAGCCACCAAAGACTAGCGGGTACCTCCTACGAGCAGTACTTC,CASSHQRLAGTSYEQYF
TRBD1,TRBV11-2,TRBJ2-7,.,TGTGCCAGCAGCTTAGATCGGGGACAGGGCTACGAGCAGTACTTC,CASSLDRGQGYEQYF
TRBD1,TRBV6-6,TRBJ1-2,.,TGTGCCAGCAGTCTTCCCCCGGGACAGGGTAAAATCGGCTACACCTTC,CASSLPPGQGKIGYTF
.,TRBV19,TRBJ1-3,.,TGTGCCAGTAGAGCGGGAGGAGCTGGAAACACCATATATTTT,CASRAGGAGNTIYF
TRBD1,TRBV30,TRBJ1-6,.,TGTGCCTGGAGGATGACAGGGGCCAATTCACCCCTCCACTTT,CAWRMTGANSPLHF
TRBD1,TRBV28,TRBJ2-7,.,TGTGCCAGCAGTTTGCTTGGACAGGGGGTCTACGAGCAGTACTTC,CASSLLGQGVYEQYF